This T cell receptor beta chain originates from a study of technical replicates of blood from a handful of donors (dated by TCRdb to 2016 to 2017). As concerns this clone: Its antigen remains unidentified. No base quality values were provided; no much bigger clone lies one nucleotide off.

Library generation was performed with the immunoSEQ multiplex PCR assay. The clones in this table, taken by TCRdb from immuneACCESS, are in-frame only. Not every clone is retained; where verified, under half of the shortfall comes from an unresolved V gene, and the cause of the rest is unknown. The sample includes roughly 70,000 clones, with over 85% observed a single time. Clones ranked in the top ten supply 0.3% to 0.45% of the sample. The germline V gene gives CDR1 as SNHLY and CDR2 as FYNNEI. The junction shows trimming of 4 bases on V and 0 bases on J, plus 15 bases between the germline ends. The CDR3 spans 16 residues, from the cysteine through the phenylalanine. Of all the DNA, just the CDR3 is kept, 48 bases in frame from base 1.

This TCR was recovered from a human donor in good health. What was sequenced was T cells isolated from PBMCs. The sequence joins TRBV2 to TRBJ1-1; a weak D assignment points to TRBD1 (5 bases agree). CDR3 reads: CASSGTFRAVNTEAFF. The bases are TGTGCCAGCAGTGGAACTTTCAGGGCAGTGAACACTGAAGCTTTCTTT.